The 3 T cell receptor beta chains in this list originate from one sample, sequenced in a study of T cells in Graves' hyperthyroidism and ophthalmopathy. There were TCR beta CDR3 regions amplified from RNA transcripts. HTBI primers drove first-round RT-PCR of the TCR CDR3. TCRdb called the multiplex PCR reads again in MiXCR, with one record for every CDR3 protein. Counted here are more than 300,000 distinct CDR3 sequences, about 15% occurring once; the ten biggest clones make up more than 30%. The specimen sequenced was blood. All receptors derive from a woman aged 25 to 39 with Graves' hyperthyroidism that later progressed to Graves' ophthalmopathy.

The J gene is TRBJ2-7, the V gene TRBV7-9; the D is unclear. Germline-derived CDR1 and CDR2 are SEHNR and FQNEAQ (reference sequence). Trimming stripped 4 bases from V and 5 bases from J, with 12 bases between. The CDR3 is made up of 13 amino acids. CDR3 nucleotides: TGTGCCAGCAGCTCTGCGAGACTCCACGAGCAGTACTTC. Protein sequence: CASSSARLHEQYF.

The chain couples TRBV6-1 to TRBJ1-4; 9 bases line up with TRBD1. CDR1 MNHNS and CDR2 SASEGT come from the germline V gene. With V trimmed by 7 bases and J by 0 bases, 6 bases remained unmatched. This CDR3 region has 16 residues. The CDR3, as DNA: TGTGCCAGCAAGGAGTGGGACAGGGCAACTAATGAAAAACTGTTTTTT. Protein: CASKEWDRATNEKLFF.

The sample holds a few counts of this clonotype. This may come from a read error, since a much larger clone is one base off. The J gene is TRBJ2-1, the V gene TRBV28; weak D call: TRBD2 (6 bases). Germline CDR1 and CDR2: MDHEN and SYDVKM. The V end was cut by 3 bases, the J end by 9 bases, with 18 bases between. The CDR3 totals 15 residues. CDR3 region: CASSFGVGAGSEQFF. In nucleotides, the CDR3 is TGTGCCAGCAGTTTCGGAGTGGGTGCGGGGAGTGAGCAGTTCTTC.